This T cell receptor beta chain was profiled in a study of cytomegalovirus exposure and HLA in healthy donors. The study, taken as a whole, reports: Apparent HLA restriction characterized most CMV-associated TCR beta chains in a later analysis. The authors later linked a missense DCLRE1C variant to TCR beta V- and J-gene trimming.

PCR involved 60 Vbeta and 13 Jbeta primers. Clones were read by immunoSEQ multiplex PCR, and TCRdb kept only the in-frame ones, dropping some. The table lists some 150,000 clones, around three quarters of them singletons, with under 2.5% in the top ten. Concerning this clone: Antigen specificity is unknown.

Per the germline V gene, CDR1 is SGHNT and CDR2 is YYREEE (reference sequence). V lost 4 bases and J lost 1; bases outside the gene matches: 5. This CDR3 has 15 residues. The sequence derives from an older woman in good health and CMV-seropositive. The sequencing sample was made of PBMCs. The gene calls are TRBV5-4 and TRBJ1-1; TRBD1 matches 9 bases. Here the CDR3 DNA reads TGTGCCAGCAGCCTGGGGACAGGGAGGAACACTGAAGCTTTCTTT. As protein: CASSLGTGRNTEAFF.